These 25 T cell receptor beta chains were sequenced from one sample in a study of CD8+ T cells in alopecia areata. Extraction and reverse transcription of RNA yielded cDNA as the sequencing template. Libraries were prepared by immunoSEQ multiplex PCR; TCRdb keeps only in-frame clonotypes and omits some of them. Of 120,000 to 150,000 clones detected, less than 65% appear once; the ten largest clones hold 35% to 40%. Specimen: CD8+ T cells sorted from blood. These receptors all stem from a human donor in good health.

The rearrangement links TRBV13 to TRBJ2-7; either TRBD1 or TRBD2 may fit D (5 bases each). The germline V gene encodes CDR1 PRHDT and CDR2 FYEKMQ (reference sequence). The CDR3 spans 14 residues. The V gene lost 5 bases and the J gene lost 2 bases, with 13 bases spanning the gap. The CDR3 coding sequence is TGTGCCAGCAGCCCCCAGGGACGTACCTACGAGCAGTACTTC. Residues: CASSPQGRTYEQYF.

This chain connects TRBV5-1 to TRBJ2-7; unclear D gene. V dropped 0 bases and J dropped 0 bases, with 13 bases sitting between them. Germline values: CDR1 SGHRS, CDR2 YFSETQ. The CDR3 is made up of 16 amino acids. DNA for the CDR3: TGCGCCAGCAGCTTGGATGCAGCGAGAGCCTCCTACGAGCAGTACTTC. It is translated as CASSLDAARASYEQYF.

This sequence joins TRBV2 and TRBJ2-3; possible D gene TRBD2, 6 bases. The CDR3 totals 15 residues. Germline V gene data show CDR1 as SNHLY and CDR2 as FYNNEI. V lost 3 bases, J lost 0 bases, and 10 bases lay in between. CDR3: CASSEWGLSTDTQYF. The CDR3 DNA reads TGTGCCAGCAGTGAGTGGGGACTTAGCACAGATACGCAGTATTTT.

For this clone: Other nucleotide sequences in the sample specify the same CDR3. CDR3 DNA: TGTGCCAGCAGTTTAGGATACGAGCAGTACTTC. Its translation: CASSLGYEQYF. The J gene is TRBJ2-7, the V gene TRBV28, with no clear D. The V and J ends lost 2 bases and 4 bases respectively, with 3 bases between them. The CDR3 consists of 11 residues. Germline CDR1 MDHEN, CDR2 SYDVKM.

In this sample, this clone turned up a few times. The CDR3 DNA reads as TGCGCCAGCAGCCCAATCTCGGGAGTACTCAGCGGGGAGCTGTTTTTT. Residues: CASSPISGVLSGELFF. The J gene is TRBJ2-2, the V gene TRBV4-3, with D possibly TRBD2 on 6 matching bases. The V and J ends lost 4 bases and 7 bases respectively, with 19 bases between them. CDR3 length equals 16 residues. CDR1 and CDR2 from the germline V gene are LGHNA and YSLEER.

The V gene is TRBV29-1, the J gene TRBJ2-7; 8 nucleotides match TRBD1. V was pared by 6 bases and J by 0 bases, with 4 bases of the junction left unmatched. The germline CDR1 and CDR2 sequences are SQVTM and ANQGSEA. There are 13 residues in the CDR3. The CDR3 sequence is CSVRTGSSYEQYF. The CDR3 DNA is TGCAGCGTGAGGACAGGGAGCTCCTACGAGCAGTACTTC.

The chain couples TRBV5-1 to TRBJ2-1, with unresolved D. The V and J ends lost 2 bases and 8 bases respectively, with 8 bases between them. The CDR3 length is 12 residues. Germline V lookup: CDR1 SGHRS, CDR2 YFSETQ. The CDR3, as DNA: TGCGCCAGCAGCTTAAGCGTCGATGAGCAGTTCTTC. Protein product: CASSLSVDEQFF.

This clone was seen only a few times. The chain combines TRBV9 with TRBJ1-4, with a possible D match to TRBD1 (5 bases). The V gene lost 4 bases and the J gene lost 1 base, with 11 bases spanning the gap. CDR1 and CDR2 (germline): SGDLS, YYNGEE. This CDR3 spans 15 amino acids. The chain's CDR3 is CASSRQTETNEKLFF. The DNA of the CDR3 is TGTGCCAGCAGCAGACAGACAGAAACTAATGAAAAACTGTTTTTT.

The chain has TRBV30 and TRBJ1-1; D not certain. Trimming removed 5 bases at V and 1 base at J, with 11 bases between. Germline V gives CDR1 GTSNPN, CDR2 SVGIG (reference sequence). This CDR3 spans 13 amino acids. The CDR3 region is CAWARASNTEAFF. CDR3 nucleotides: TGTGCCTGGGCGAGGGCTTCGAACACTGAAGCTTTCTTT.

The rearrangement joins TRBV4-1 to TRBJ2-1, with TRBD2 matching over 8 bases. Trimming took 1 base from V and 3 from J; bases not matched to a gene: 2. The CDR3 is 15 amino acids. CDR1 is MGHRA and CDR2 is YSYEKL in the germline V gene. CDR3 sequence (DNA): TGCGCCAGCAGCCAAGCACTAGCGGTCTACAATGAGCAGTTCTTC. It translates to CASSQALAVYNEQFF.

This chain joins TRBV7-7 and TRBJ2-2, with D hard to call. CDR1 and CDR2 (germline): SSHAT, FNYEAQ (reference sequence). CDR3 length: 13 residues. V lost 4 bases, J lost 5 bases, and 8 bases lay in between. CDR3 loop: CASSSTLTGELFF. In DNA, the CDR3 is TGTGCCAGCAGCTCAACCCTAACCGGGGAGCTGTTTTTT. The entire variable domain, with the rest obtained from reference TRBV7-7 and TRBJ2-2, is as follows: GAGVSQSPRYKVTKRGQDVTLRCDPISSHATLYWYQQALGQGPEFLTYFNYEAQPDKSGLPSDRFSAERPEGSISTLTIQRTEQRDSAMYRCASSSTLTGELFFGEGSRLTVL.

The rearrangement links TRBV4-1 to TRBJ1-1; the D is unclear. Germline CDR1 reads MGHRA; CDR2 reads YSYEKL. V lost 7 bases and J lost 0, with 12 bases in between. The CDR3 runs to 14 residues. This CDR3 is CASTQTALNTEAFF. In DNA, the CDR3 is TGCGCCAGCACCCAGACTGCACTGAACACTGAAGCTTTCTTT.

The genes are TRBV6-5 and TRBJ2-5, with 7 bases matching TRBD1. There are 14 residues in the CDR3. Trimming at V came to 6 bases and at J to 2 bases, leaving 6 bases not matched to a gene. Germline lookup yields CDR1 MNHEY and CDR2 SVGAGI. The CDR3 sequence: CASSLRQGQETQYF. The CDR3 nucleotides are TGTGCCAGCAGCTTAAGACAGGGACAAGAGACCCAGTACTTC.

The V and J genes are TRBV29-1 and TRBJ2-1, with TRBD2 identical over 7 bases. The CDR3 extends over 17 amino acids. Germline CDR1 and CDR2: SQVTM and ANQGSEA. The junction had 16 bases not matched to a gene; V was cut back by 1 base and J by 7 bases. The CDR3 here is CSVEGRGRAGVRNEQFF. CDR3 sequence (DNA): TGCAGCGTTGAAGGCCGGGGTAGGGCGGGAGTGAGAAATGAGCAGTTCTTC.

This chain joins TRBV29-1 and TRBJ1-5, with 7 bases identical to TRBD1. Trimming at V came to 4 bases and at J to 3 bases, leaving 12 bases not matched to a gene. Germline V gene data show CDR1 as SQVTM and CDR2 as ANQGSEA. This CDR3 is 16 amino acids long. The CDR3 DNA follows: TGCAGCGTTGCGTACGGAGGAACAGGGGCCAATCAGCCCCAGCATTTT. The encoded protein is CSVAYGGTGANQPQHF. Filled out from reference TRBV29-1 and TRBJ1-5, the complete variable domain reads SAVISQKPSRDICQRGTSLTIQCQVDSQVTMMFWYRQQPGQSLTLIATANQGSEATYESGFVIDKFPISRPNLTFSTLTVSNMSPEDSSIYLCSVAYGGTGANQPQHFGDGTRLSIL.

The chain recombines TRBV19 with TRBJ2-1; 12 bases agree with TRBD1. Per the germline V gene, CDR1 is LNHDA and CDR2 is SQIVND (reference sequence). The CDR3 sequence is 18 residues long. V was clipped by 11 bases and J by 0 bases; unmatched bases: 14. The CDR3 sequence: CASGQGAVRVNSYNEQFF. The CDR3 nucleotides read TGTGCCTCGGGACAGGGGGCTGTACGGGTGAACTCCTACAATGAGCAGTTCTTC. The whole variable domain, remainder taken from reference TRBV19 and TRBJ2-1, is DGGITQSPKYLFRKEGQNVTLSCEQNLNHDAMYWYRQDPGQGLRLIYYSQIVNDFQKGDIAEGYSVSREKKESFPLTVTSAQKNPTAFYLCASGQGAVRVNSYNEQFFGPGTRLTVL.

This clone turned up a few times. This chain links TRBV29-1 with TRBJ2-7, with 10 bases aligning to TRBD2. V shed 4 bases and J 5 bases; nucleotides not matched to a gene: 2. Germline V gene data show CDR1 as SQVTM and CDR2 as ANQGSEA. The CDR3 runs to 12 residues. The CDR3 loop reads CSVVLAGNEQYF. In DNA, the CDR3 is TGCAGCGTTGTACTAGCGGGAAACGAGCAGTACTTC.

The chain joins TRBV4-1 to TRBJ2-1; D is ambiguous. With 1 base removed from V and 8 bases from J, the gap between germline ends came to 9 bases. The CDR3 is made up of 13 amino acids. CDR1 and CDR2 from the germline V gene are MGHRA and YSYEKL. CDR3 sequence reads: CASSQVGVDEQFF. The CDR3 nucleotides are TGCGCCAGCAGCCAAGTAGGTGTTGATGAGCAGTTCTTC.

This sequence joins TRBV27 and TRBJ2-1; D perhaps matches TRBD1 (6 bases). Trimming left V 4 bases short and J 10 bases short, with 14 bases between. Germline loops: CDR1 MNHEY, CDR2 SMNVEV (reference sequence). This CDR3 region has 13 residues. The CDR3 DNA reads TGTGCCAGCAGTTACAGGGTTGGTAAGGAGCAGTTCTTC. Translation: CASSYRVGKEQFF.

This chain connects TRBV29-1 to TRBJ2-1; 7 nucleotides agree with TRBD2. Germline-derived CDR1 and CDR2 are SQVTM and ANQGSEA. The CDR3 sequence is 15 residues long. In DNA form, the CDR3 reads TGCAGTGCCCAATTGGGGGAGGGCCCCTACAATGAGCAGTTCTTC. Protein sequence: CSAQLGEGPYNEQFF.

CDR3 loop: CASSGRARETQYF. The CDR3 DNA sequence: TGTGCCAGTAGCGGGAGGGCCCGAGAGACCCAGTACTTC. The chain uses TRBV19 and TRBJ2-5; the match to TRBD2 covers 8 bases. Germline lookup yields CDR1 LNHDA and CDR2 SQIVND (reference sequence). The CDR3 runs to 13 residues. V lost 6 bases, J lost 4 bases, and 4 bases stayed unmatched. Variable domain in full (rest from reference TRBV19 and TRBJ2-5): DGGITQSPKYLFRKEGQNVTLSCEQNLNHDAMYWYRQDPGQGLRLIYYSQIVNDFQKGDIAEGYSVSREKKESFPLTVTSAQKNPTAFYLCASSGRARETQYFGPGTRLLVL.

This clone turned up a few times. The sample has other DNA sequences that encode this CDR3 too. The chain joins TRBV7-9 to TRBJ2-2; D gene uncertain. The germline V gene encodes CDR1 SEHNR and CDR2 FQNEAQ (reference sequence). V dropped 1 base and J dropped 6 bases, with 3 bases sitting between them. This CDR3 region has 12 residues. The CDR3 sequence: CASSLGPGELFF. The CDR3 DNA is TGTGCCAGCAGCTTAGGCCCCGGGGAGCTGTTTTTT.

This sequence joins TRBV30 and TRBJ2-3; no definite D call. V was cut by 3 bases and J by 6 bases, with 10 bases left in between. The CDR3 consists of 12 residues. Germline V gives CDR1 GTSNPN, CDR2 SVGIG (reference sequence). CDR3 loop: CAWRAVPDTQYF. The CDR3 DNA reads TGTGCCTGGAGGGCAGTCCCGGATACGCAGTATTTT.

The chain is built from TRBV5-1 and TRBJ1-2; weak D call: TRBD1 (6 bases). Germline lookup yields CDR1 SGHRS and CDR2 YFSETQ. CDR3 size: 13 residues. V shed 7 bases and J shed 3 bases, with 13 bases lying between them. The CDR3 DNA sequence: TGCGCCAGCGCGGGGGGCCTGGACTATGGCTACACCTTC. Its translation is CASAGGLDYGYTF.

The chain joins TRBV13 to TRBJ2-1, with D uncertain. Trimming removed 1 base from V and 5 bases from J, with 3 bases in between. This CDR3 has 12 amino acids. CDR1 PRHDT and CDR2 FYEKMQ come from the germline V gene (reference sequence). The CDR3, as DNA: TGTGCCAGCAGCTTAGCAAACAATGAGCAGTTCTTC. Its translation: CASSLANNEQFF.